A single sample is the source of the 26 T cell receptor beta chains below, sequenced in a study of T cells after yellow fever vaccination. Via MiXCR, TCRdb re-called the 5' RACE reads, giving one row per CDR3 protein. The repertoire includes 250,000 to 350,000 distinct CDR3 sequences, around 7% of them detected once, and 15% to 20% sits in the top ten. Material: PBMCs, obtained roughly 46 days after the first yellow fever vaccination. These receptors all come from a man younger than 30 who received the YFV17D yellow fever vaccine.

CDR3 sequence reads: CASSLGNRGAFF. CDR3 in DNA: TGTGCCAGCAGCTTGGGAAACAGGGGAGCTTTCTTT. This rearrangement joins TRBV5-6 to TRBJ1-1; 7 positions agree with TRBD1. There are 12 residues in the CDR3. The V gene end was trimmed by 0 bases and the J gene end by 10 bases; junction bases not matched to a gene: 3. CDR1 and CDR2 (germline): SGHDT, YYEEEE.

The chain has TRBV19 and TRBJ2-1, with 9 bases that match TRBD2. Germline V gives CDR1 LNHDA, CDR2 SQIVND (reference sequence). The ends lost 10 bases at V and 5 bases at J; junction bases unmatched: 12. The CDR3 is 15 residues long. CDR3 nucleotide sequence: TGTGCCACCGGGACGAAGCGGGGGGTAAACAATGAGCAGTTCTTC. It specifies CATGTKRGVNNEQFF.

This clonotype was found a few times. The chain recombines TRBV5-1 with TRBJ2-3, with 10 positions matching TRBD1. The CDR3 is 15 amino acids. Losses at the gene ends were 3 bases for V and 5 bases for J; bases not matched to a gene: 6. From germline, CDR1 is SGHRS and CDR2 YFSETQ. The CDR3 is CASSSSGQGRDTQYF. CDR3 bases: TGCGCCAGCAGCTCTTCGGGACAGGGGCGAGATACGCAGTATTTT.

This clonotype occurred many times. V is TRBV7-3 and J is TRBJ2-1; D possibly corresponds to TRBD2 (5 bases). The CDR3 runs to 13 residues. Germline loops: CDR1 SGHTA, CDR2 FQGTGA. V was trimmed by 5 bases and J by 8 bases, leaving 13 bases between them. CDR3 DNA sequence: TGTGCCAGCAGCCCGAGCCCGGAGGATGAGCAGTTCTTC. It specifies CASSPSPEDEQFF.

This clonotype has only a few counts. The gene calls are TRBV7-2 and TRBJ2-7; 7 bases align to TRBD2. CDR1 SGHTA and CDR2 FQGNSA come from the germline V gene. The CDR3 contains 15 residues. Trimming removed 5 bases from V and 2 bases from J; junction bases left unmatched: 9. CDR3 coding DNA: TGTGCCAGCAGCCCCGTTACGGGGGGACCCTACGAGCAGTACTTC. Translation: CASSPVTGGPYEQYF.

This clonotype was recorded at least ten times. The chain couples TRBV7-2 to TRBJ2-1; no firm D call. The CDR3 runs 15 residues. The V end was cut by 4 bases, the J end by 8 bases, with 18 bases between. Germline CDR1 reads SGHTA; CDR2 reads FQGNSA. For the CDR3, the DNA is TGTGCCAGCAGCTCGCCGCCCCTTATTGGGGATGAGCAGTTCTTC. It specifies CASSSPPLIGDEQFF.

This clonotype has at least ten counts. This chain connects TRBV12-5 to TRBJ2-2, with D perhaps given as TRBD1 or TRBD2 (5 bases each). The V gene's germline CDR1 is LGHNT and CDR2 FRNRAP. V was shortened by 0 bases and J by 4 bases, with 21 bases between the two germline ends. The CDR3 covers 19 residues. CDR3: CASGLVLRGVAMGTGELFF. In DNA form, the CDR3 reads TGTGCTAGTGGTTTGGTACTAAGGGGAGTGGCGATGGGCACCGGGGAGCTGTTTTTT.

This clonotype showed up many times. CDR3 protein: CSARDPGGYNEQFF. The CDR3, as DNA: TGCAGTGCTAGAGATCCCGGGGGCTACAATGAGCAGTTCTTC. This chain connects TRBV20-1 to TRBJ2-1; a weak D match, TRBD2 (6 bases). CDR1 and CDR2 (germline): DFQATT, SNEGSKA (reference sequence). V gave up 0 bases and J gave up 3 bases, with 9 bases separating them. The CDR3 is made up of 14 amino acids.

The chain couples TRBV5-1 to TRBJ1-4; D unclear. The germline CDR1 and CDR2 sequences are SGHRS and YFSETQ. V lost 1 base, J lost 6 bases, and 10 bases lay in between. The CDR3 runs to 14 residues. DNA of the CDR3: TGCGCCAGCAGCTTGAAGCGGGGAGATGAAAAACTGTTTTTT. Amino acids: CASSLKRGDEKLFF. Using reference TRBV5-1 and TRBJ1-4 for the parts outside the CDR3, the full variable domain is KAGVTQTPRYLIKTRGQQVTLSCSPISGHRSVSWYQQTPGQGLQFLFEYFSETQRNKGNFPGRFSGRQFSNSRSEMNVSTLELGDSALYLCASSLKRGDEKLFFGSGTQLSVL.

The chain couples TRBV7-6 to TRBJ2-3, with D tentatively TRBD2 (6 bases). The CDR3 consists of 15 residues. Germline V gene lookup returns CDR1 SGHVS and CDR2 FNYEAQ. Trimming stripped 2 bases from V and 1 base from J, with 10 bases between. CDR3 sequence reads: CASSLSASGTDTQYF. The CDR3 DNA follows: TGTGCCAGCAGCTTATCGGCTAGCGGCACAGATACGCAGTATTTT.

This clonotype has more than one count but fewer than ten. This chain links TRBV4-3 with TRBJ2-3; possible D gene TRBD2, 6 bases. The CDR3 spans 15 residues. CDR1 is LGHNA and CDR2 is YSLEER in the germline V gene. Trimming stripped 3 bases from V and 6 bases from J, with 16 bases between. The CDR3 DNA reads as TGCGCCAGCAGCCACGGGACTCTTAAAAAGGATACGCAGTATTTT. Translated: CASSHGTLKKDTQYF.

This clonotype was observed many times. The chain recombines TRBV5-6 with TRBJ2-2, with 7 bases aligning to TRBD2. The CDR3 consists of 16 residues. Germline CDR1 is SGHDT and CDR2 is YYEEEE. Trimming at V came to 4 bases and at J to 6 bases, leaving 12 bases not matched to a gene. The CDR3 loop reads CASSPWGGIFPGELFF. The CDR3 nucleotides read TGTGCCAGCAGCCCGTGGGGGGGGATTTTTCCCGGGGAGCTGTTTTTT.

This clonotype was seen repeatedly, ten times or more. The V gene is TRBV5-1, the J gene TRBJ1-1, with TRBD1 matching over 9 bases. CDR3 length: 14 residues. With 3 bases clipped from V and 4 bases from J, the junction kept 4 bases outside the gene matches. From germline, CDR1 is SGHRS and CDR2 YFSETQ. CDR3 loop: CASSSTGGGTEAFF. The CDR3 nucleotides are TGCGCCAGCAGCTCTACAGGGGGCGGCACTGAAGCTTTCTTT.

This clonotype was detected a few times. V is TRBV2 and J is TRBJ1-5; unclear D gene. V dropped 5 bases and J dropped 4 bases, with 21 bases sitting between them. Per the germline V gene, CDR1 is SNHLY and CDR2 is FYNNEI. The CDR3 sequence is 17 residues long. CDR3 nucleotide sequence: TGTGCCAGCAGTTCAAGAGCCCCCCCCGGAGGTAATCAGCCCCAGCATTTT. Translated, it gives CASSSRAPPGGNQPQHF.

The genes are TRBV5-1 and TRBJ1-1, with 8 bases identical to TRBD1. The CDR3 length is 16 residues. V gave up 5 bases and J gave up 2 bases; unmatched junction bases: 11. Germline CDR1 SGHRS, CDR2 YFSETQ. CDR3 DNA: TGCGCCAGCAGTTTGCAACCGGGACAGGAAAACACTGAAGCTTTCTTT. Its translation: CASSLQPGQENTEAFF.

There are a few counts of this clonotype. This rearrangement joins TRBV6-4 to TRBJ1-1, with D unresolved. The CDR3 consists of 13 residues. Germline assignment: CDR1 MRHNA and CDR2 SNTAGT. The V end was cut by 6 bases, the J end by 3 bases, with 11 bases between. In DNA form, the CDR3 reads TGTGCCAGCAGCTTCACGGAGGACACTGAAGCTTTCTTT. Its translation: CASSFTEDTEAFF.

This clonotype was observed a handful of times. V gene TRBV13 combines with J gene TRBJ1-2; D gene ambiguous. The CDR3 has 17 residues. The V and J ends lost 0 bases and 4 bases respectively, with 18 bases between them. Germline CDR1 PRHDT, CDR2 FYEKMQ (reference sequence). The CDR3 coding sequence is TGTGCCAGCAGCTTAGGTGCAGGCCCCCGAGGAGGCTATGGCTACACCTTC. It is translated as CASSLGAGPRGGYGYTF.

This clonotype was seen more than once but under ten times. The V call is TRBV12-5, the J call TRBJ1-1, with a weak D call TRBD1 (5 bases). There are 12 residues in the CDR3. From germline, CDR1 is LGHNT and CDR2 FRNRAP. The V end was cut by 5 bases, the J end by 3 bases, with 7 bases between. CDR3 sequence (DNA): TGTGCTAGTGGTCCGGGGGACACTGAAGCTTTCTTT. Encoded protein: CASGPGDTEAFF.

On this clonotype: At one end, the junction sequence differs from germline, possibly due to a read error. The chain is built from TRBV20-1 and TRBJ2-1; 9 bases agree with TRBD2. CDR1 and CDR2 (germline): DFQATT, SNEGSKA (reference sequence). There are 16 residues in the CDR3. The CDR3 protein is CCAKNSGGGGYNEQFF. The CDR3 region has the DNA TGCTGTGCTAAAAATTCCGGCGGGGGGGGCTACAATGAGCAGTTCTTC.

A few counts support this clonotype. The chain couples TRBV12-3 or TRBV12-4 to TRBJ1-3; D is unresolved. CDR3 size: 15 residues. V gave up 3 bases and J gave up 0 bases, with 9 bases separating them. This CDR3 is CASSFGRDSGNTIYF. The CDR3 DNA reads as TGTGCCAGCAGTTTTGGGAGGGACTCTGGAAACACCATATATTTT.

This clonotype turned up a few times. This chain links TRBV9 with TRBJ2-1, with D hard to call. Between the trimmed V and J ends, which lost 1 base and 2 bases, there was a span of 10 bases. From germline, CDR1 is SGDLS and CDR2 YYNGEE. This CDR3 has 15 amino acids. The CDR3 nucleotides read TGTGCCAGCAGCGTAACCCCCCACGCCTACAATGAGCAGTTCTTC. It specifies CASSVTPHAYNEQFF. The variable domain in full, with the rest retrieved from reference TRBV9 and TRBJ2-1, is DSGVTQTPKHLITATGQRVTLRCSPRSGDLSVYWYQQSLDQGLQFLIQYYNGEERAKGNILERFSAQQFPDLHSELNLSSLELGDSALYFCASSVTPHAYNEQFFGPGTRLTVL.

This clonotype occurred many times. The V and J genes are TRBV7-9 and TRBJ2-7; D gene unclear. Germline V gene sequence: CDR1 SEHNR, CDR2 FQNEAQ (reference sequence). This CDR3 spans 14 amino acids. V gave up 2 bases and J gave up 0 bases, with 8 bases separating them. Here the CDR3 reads CASSLMTSSYEQYF. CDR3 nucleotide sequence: TGTGCCAGCAGCTTAATGACGAGCTCCTACGAGCAGTACTTC.

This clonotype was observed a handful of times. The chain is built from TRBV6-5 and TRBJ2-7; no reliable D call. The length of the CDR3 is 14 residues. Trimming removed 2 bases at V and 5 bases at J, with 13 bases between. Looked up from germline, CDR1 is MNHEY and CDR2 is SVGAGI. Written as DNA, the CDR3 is TGTGCCAGCAGTTACGACCCCCCTAATAACGAGCAGTACGTC. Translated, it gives CASSYDPPNNEQYV.

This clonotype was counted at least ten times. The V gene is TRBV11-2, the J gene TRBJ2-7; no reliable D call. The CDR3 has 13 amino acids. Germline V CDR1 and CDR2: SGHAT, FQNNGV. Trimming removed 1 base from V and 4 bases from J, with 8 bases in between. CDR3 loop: CASSLVVGYEQYF. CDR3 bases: TGTGCCAGCAGCTTAGTCGTCGGATACGAGCAGTACTTC.

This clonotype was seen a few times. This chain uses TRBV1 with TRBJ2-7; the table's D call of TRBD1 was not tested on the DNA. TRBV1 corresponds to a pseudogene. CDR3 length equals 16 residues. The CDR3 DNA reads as TGCACCAGCAGCCAATTGACCGGGACAGAGTACTACGAGCAGTACTTC. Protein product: CTSSQLTGTEYYEQYF.

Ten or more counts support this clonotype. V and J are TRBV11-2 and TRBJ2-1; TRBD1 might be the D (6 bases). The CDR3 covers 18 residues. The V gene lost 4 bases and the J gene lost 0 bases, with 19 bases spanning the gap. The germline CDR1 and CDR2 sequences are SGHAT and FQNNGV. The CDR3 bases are TGTGCCAGCAGCTCAAGGAGCTGGGGGCCAAGCTCCTACAATGAGCAGTTCTTC. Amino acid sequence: CASSSRSWGPSSYNEQFF. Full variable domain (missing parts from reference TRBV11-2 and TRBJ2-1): EAGVAQSPRYKIIEKRQSVAFWCNPISGHATLYWYQQILGQGPKLLIQFQNNGVVDDSQLPKDRFSAERLKGVDSTLKIQPAKLEDSAVYLCASSSRSWGPSSYNEQFFGPGTRLTVL.